What follows are 12 T cell receptor beta chains derived from one specimen sequenced in a study of cytomegalovirus exposure and HLA in healthy donors (dated by TCRdb to about 2017). Library method: the immunoSEQ multiplex PCR assay. For the multiplex PCR, a mixture combining 60 forward primers for TCR Vbeta segments and 13 reverse primers for TCR Jbeta segments was used. What TCRdb holds here is the immuneACCESS table cut down to in-frame rearrangements. Part of the clones is not present; checked against another copy, under half of the missing clones reflect an unresolved V gene, and the others are unexplained. The sample table lists over 150,000 clones, around 82% of them with a count of one. Over 8.5% of the sample goes to the ten largest clones. The sequenced sample was PBMCs. These receptors all stem from a man aged 50 to 60 in good health and CMV-seropositive.

The chain recombines TRBV28 with TRBJ2-5; D perhaps matches TRBD1 (7 bases). Trimming left V 4 bases short and J 5 bases short, with 20 bases between. The CDR3 sequence is 16 residues long. From germline, CDR1 is MDHEN and CDR2 SYDVKM. Written as DNA, the CDR3 is TGTGCCAGCAGTTCCCGCAGGGGGGCAGGACGGGAGACCCAGTACTTC. Translated: CASSSRRGAGRETQYF. The full variable domain, rest sourced from reference TRBV28 and TRBJ2-5, is DVKVTQSSRYLVKRTGEKVFLECVQDMDHENMFWYRQDPGLGLRLIYFSYDVKMKEKGDIPEGYSVSREKKERFSLILESASTNQTSMYLCASSSRRGAGRETQYFGPGTRLLVL.

The rearrangement joins TRBV7-6 to TRBJ1-1, with D perhaps TRBD1 (6 bases). This CDR3 has 15 residues. Germline CDR1 is SGHVS and CDR2 is FNYEAQ. Trimming cost V 5 bases and J 0 bases, with 13 bases left between them. CDR3 in amino acids: CASSLEGGVNTEAFF. CDR3 nucleotides: TGTGCCAGCAGCCTAGAGGGGGGGGTGAACACTGAAGCTTTCTTT.

The gene calls are TRBV18 and TRBJ2-5, with 7 bases fitting TRBD2. After removal of 2 bases from V and 5 bases from J, the junction contained 11 bases not matched to a gene. The CDR3 has 16 amino acids. Germline V gene lookup returns CDR1 KGHSH and CDR2 LQKENI. CDR3 in amino acids: CASSPSETGGGETQYF. The CDR3 region has the DNA TGTGCCAGCTCACCAAGTGAAACGGGAGGAGGGGAGACCCAGTACTTC.

The chain has TRBV5-5 and TRBJ1-1; the D gene is possibly TRBD1 (5 bases). Germline-derived CDR1 and CDR2 are SGHKS and YYEKEE (reference sequence). The germline V and J ends were trimmed by 6 bases and 4 bases, with 16 bases remaining between them. The CDR3 has 14 amino acids. CDR3 loop: CASNKILRGTEAFF. The CDR3, as DNA: TGTGCCAGCAACAAAATTTTAAGGGGCACTGAAGCTTTCTTT.

This clone occurred once. This rearrangement joins TRBV30 to TRBJ2-1; D ambiguous. This CDR3 has 13 amino acids. Per germline, CDR1 GTSNPN and CDR2 SVGIG (reference sequence). V was cut by 7 bases and J by 0 bases, with 10 bases left in between. CDR3 nucleotide sequence: TGTGCCTTCCAGTCTAGCTCCTACAATGAGCAGTTCTTC. This codes for CAFQSSSYNEQFF.

The chain has TRBV19 and TRBJ1-5; unclear D gene. V gave up 6 bases and J gave up 1 base, with 13 bases separating them. This CDR3 region has 15 residues. Germline CDR1 is LNHDA and CDR2 is SQIVND (reference sequence). The CDR3 bases are TGTGCCAGTAGCCGTCGGGAGACGAGCAATCAGCCCCAGCATTTT. Translating gives CASSRRETSNQPQHF.

This clone turned up a few times. The chain couples TRBV5-4 to TRBJ2-1; TRBD1 agrees at 9 bases. The germline CDR1 and CDR2 sequences are SGHNT and YYREEE (reference sequence). The CDR3 totals 16 residues. J lost 1 base, V lost 4 bases, and 6 bases had no gene match. The CDR3 bases are TGTGCCAGCAGCGTGGGGACAGGGCCGTCCTACAATGAGCAGTTCTTC. This gives the protein CASSVGTGPSYNEQFF.

This clone was seen a single time. The chain recombines TRBV18 with TRBJ2-7; TRBD1 matches at 9 bases. The germline V gene has CDR1 KGHSH and CDR2 LQKENI. The ends lost 3 bases at V and 6 bases at J; junction bases unmatched: 9. This CDR3 contains 15 residues. CDR3 residues: CASSPRRTGESEQYF. DNA of the CDR3: TGTGCCAGCTCACCCCGACGGACAGGGGAGAGCGAGCAGTACTTC.

V is TRBV4-1 and J is TRBJ2-6, with 9 bases that match TRBD1. CDR3 size: 19 residues. The V gene end was trimmed by 0 bases and the J gene end by 0 bases; junction bases not matched to a gene: 6. The V gene's germline CDR1 is MGHRA and CDR2 YSYEKL. The DNA of the CDR3 is TGCGCCAGCAGCCAAGATGAGGGACAGGGATTCTCTGGGGCCAACGTCCTGACTTTC. This codes for CASSQDEGQGFSGANVLTF.

The chain links TRBV7-9 to TRBJ1-4, with TRBD1 matching over 11 bases. Germline V gives CDR1 SEHNR, CDR2 FQNEAQ (reference sequence). CDR3 length: 12 amino acids. Trimming cost V 10 bases and J 7 bases; bases outside gene matches: 2. The CDR3 is CATGTGGEKLFF. The CDR3 DNA is TGTGCCACCGGGACAGGGGGTGAAAAACTGTTTTTT.

This clone has just one count. The chain links TRBV5-1 to TRBJ1-5; D is ambiguous. The germline CDR1 and CDR2 sequences are SGHRS and YFSETQ. The germline V and J ends were trimmed by 5 bases and 4 bases, with 16 bases remaining between them. This CDR3 is built from 15 residues. The CDR3 nucleotides are TGCGCCAGCAGACCTGACTCTACATCAAATCAGCCCCAGCATTTT. This translates into CASRPDSTSNQPQHF.

This sequence joins TRBV15 and TRBJ2-4; no clear D. V was shortened by 0 bases and J by 6 bases, with 9 bases between the two germline ends. The CDR3 is made up of 14 amino acids. CDR1 is LNHNV, CDR2 YYDKDF, per germline (reference sequence). CDR3 region: CATSRDRLGNIQYF. The CDR3 DNA reads as TGTGCCACCAGCAGAGATCGTCTCGGAAACATTCAGTACTTC.